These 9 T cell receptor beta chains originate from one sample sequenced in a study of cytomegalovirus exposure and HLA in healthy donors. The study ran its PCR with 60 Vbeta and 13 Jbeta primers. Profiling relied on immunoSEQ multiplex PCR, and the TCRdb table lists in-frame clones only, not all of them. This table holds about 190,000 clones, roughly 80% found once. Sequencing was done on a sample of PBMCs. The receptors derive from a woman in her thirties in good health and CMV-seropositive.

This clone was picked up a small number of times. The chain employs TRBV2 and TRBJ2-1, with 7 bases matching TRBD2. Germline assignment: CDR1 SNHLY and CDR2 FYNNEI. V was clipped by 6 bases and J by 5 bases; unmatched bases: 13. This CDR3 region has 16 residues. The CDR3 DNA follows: TGTGCCAGCAGAAAAAAAGCGGGAACCGTCGACAATGAGCAGTTCTTC. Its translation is CASRKKAGTVDNEQFF.

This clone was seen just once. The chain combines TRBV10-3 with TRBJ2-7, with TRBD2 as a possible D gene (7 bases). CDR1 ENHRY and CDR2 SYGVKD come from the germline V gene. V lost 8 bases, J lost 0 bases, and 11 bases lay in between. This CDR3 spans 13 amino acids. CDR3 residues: CAIGGGVSYEQYF. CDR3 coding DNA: TGTGCCATCGGAGGGGGGGTCTCCTACGAGCAGTACTTC.

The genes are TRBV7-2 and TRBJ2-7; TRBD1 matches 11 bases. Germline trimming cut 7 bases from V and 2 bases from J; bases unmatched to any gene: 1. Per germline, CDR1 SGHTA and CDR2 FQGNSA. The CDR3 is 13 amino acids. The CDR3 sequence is CASTGQGAYEQYF. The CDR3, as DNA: TGTGCCAGCACGGGACAGGGGGCCTACGAGCAGTACTTC.

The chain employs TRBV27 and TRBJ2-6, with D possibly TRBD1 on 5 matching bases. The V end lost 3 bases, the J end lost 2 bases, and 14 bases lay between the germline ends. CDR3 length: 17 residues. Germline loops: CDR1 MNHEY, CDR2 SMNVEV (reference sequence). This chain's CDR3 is CASSFGRVLTGANVLTF. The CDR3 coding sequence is TGTGCCAGCAGTTTCGGCAGGGTGTTAACTGGGGCCAACGTCCTGACTTTC.

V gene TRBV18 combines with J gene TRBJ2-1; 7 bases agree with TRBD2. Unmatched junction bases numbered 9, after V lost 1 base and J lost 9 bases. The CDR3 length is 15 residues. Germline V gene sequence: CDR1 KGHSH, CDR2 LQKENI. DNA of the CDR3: TGTGCCAGCTCACCACTAGAACTAGCGAGTGTTGAGCAGTTCTTC. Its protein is CASSPLELASVEQFF. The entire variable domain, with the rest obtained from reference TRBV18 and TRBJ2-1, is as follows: NAGVMQNPRHLVRRRGQEARLRCSPMKGHSHVYWYRQLPEEGLKFMVYLQKENIIDESGMPKERFSAEFPKEGPSILRIQQVVRGDSAAYFCASSPLELASVEQFFGPGTRLTVL.

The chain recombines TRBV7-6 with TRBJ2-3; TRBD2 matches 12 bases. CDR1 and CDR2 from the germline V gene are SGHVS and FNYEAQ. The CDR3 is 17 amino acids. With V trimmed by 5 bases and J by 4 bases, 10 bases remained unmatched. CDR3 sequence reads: CASSEETSGRGSDTQYF. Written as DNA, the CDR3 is TGTGCCAGCAGCGAAGAGACTAGCGGGAGAGGTTCAGATACGCAGTATTTT.

CDR3 DNA: TGCGCCAGCAGCTTGATCGACAGCACTGGCAATGAGCAGTTCTTC. This translates into CASSLIDSTGNEQFF. The rearrangement links TRBV5-1 to TRBJ2-1, with D possibly TRBD1 on 5 matching bases. The CDR3 is 15 residues long. V was trimmed by 1 base and J by 6 bases, leaving 14 bases between them. Per the germline V gene, CDR1 is SGHRS and CDR2 is YFSETQ.

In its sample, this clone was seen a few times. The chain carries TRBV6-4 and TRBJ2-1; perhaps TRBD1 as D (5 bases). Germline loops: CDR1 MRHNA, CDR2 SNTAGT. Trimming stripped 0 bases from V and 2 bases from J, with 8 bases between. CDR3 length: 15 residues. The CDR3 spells CASSDSTATYNEQFF. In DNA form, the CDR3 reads TGTGCCAGCAGTGACTCGACAGCTACCTACAATGAGCAGTTCTTC.

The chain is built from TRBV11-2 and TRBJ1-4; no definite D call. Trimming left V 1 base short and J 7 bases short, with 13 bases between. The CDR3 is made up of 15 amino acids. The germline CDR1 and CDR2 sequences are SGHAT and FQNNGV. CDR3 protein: CASSLGPGNPEKLFF. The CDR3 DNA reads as TGTGCCAGCAGCTTAGGTCCAGGAAACCCTGAAAAACTGTTTTTT.